These T cell receptor beta chains were read from a single sample in a study of T cells in Graves' hyperthyroidism and ophthalmopathy. TCRdb reprocessed the multiplex PCR reads via MiXCR and lists one record per CDR3 protein. The table records more than 500,000 distinct CDR3 sequences, approximately 14% of them present only once. Material: blood. These receptors were taken from a woman in her forties with Graves' ophthalmopathy. The CDR3 runs from the conserved cysteine through the conserved F or W. Fields, in order: clone size, V gene, D gene, J gene, CDR3 protein, CDR3 DNA. The D gene is left open where the match is weak. Part of the rows lack a size; the others show once, few, many or a class for expanded clones.

abundance: many; v_gene: TRBV20-1; d_gene: TRBD2; j_gene: TRBJ2-1; CDR3aa: CSARDLSGRVYNEQFF; CDR3nt: TGCAGTGCTAGAGACCTAAGCGGGAGGGTCTACAATGAGCAGTTCTTC
abundance: NA; v_gene: TRBV20-1; d_gene: NA; j_gene: TRBJ2-7; CDR3aa: CSAAPANRLPYEQYF; CDR3nt: TGCAGTGCTGCTCCGGCAAACAGGTTACCCTACGAGCAGTACTTC
abundance: many; v_gene: TRBV12-3/TRBV12-4; d_gene: TRBD1; j_gene: TRBJ1-2; CDR3aa: CASRRLGQGFGYTF; CDR3nt: TGTGCCAGCAGGAGATTGGGACAGGGGTTCGGCTACACCTTC
abundance: NA; v_gene: TRBV15; d_gene: NA; j_gene: TRBJ1-5; CDR3aa: CATPTFDRSNQPQHF; CDR3nt: TGTGCCACCCCTACCTTCGACAGGTCCAATCAGCCCCAGCATTTT
abundance: NA; v_gene: TRBV4-2; d_gene: NA; j_gene: TRBJ1-2; CDR3aa: CASSQAMGGLSNYGYTF; CDR3nt: TGTGCCAGCAGCCAAGCAATGGGAGGCCTATCTAACTATGGCTACACCTTC
abundance: NA; v_gene: TRBV2; d_gene: NA; j_gene: TRBJ1-3; CDR3aa: CASAGVTGNTIYF; CDR3nt: TGTGCCTCAGCGGGGGTTACTGGAAACACCATATATTTT
abundance: NA; v_gene: TRBV12-3/TRBV12-4; d_gene: NA; j_gene: TRBJ1-1; CDR3aa: CASSLMGELSTEAFF; CDR3nt: TGTGCCAGCAGTCTCATGGGGGAGTTGAGCACTGAAGCTTTCTTT
abundance: many; v_gene: TRBV7-2; d_gene: NA; j_gene: TRBJ1-2; CDR3aa: CASSLAAGGGGYTF; CDR3nt: TGTGCCAGCAGCTTAGCGGCGGGGGGGGGTGGCTACACCTTC
abundance: many; v_gene: TRBV2; d_gene: TRBD1; j_gene: TRBJ2-7; CDR3aa: CASSRQGQGYEQYF; CDR3nt: TGTGCCAGCAGCCGACAGGGTCAAGGATACGAGCAGTACTTC
abundance: many; v_gene: TRBV19; d_gene: NA; j_gene: TRBJ2-5; CDR3aa: CASSVPSTGQTQYF; CDR3nt: TGTGCCAGTAGTGTTCCTAGTACGGGGCAGACCCAGTACTTC
abundance: many; v_gene: TRBV25-1; d_gene: NA; j_gene: TRBJ1-2; CDR3aa: CASSRRGSEFYGYTF; CDR3nt: TGTGCCAGCAGCAGACGGGGGTCAGAATTCTATGGCTACACCTTC
abundance: many; v_gene: TRBV27; d_gene: TRBD1; j_gene: TRBJ1-3; CDR3aa: CASSFPTQGGNKNTIYF; CDR3nt: TGTGCCAGCAGTTTCCCTACTCAGGGGGGCAACAAAAACACCATATATTTT
abundance: NA; v_gene: TRBV2; d_gene: NA; j_gene: TRBJ2-5; CDR3aa: CATSDGTQYF; CDR3nt: TGTGCCACCTCCGACGGGACCCAGTACTTC
abundance: many; v_gene: TRBV20-1; d_gene: TRBD2; j_gene: TRBJ2-7; CDR3aa: CSAPLAGGGYEQYF; CDR3nt: TGCAGTGCACCACTAGCGGGCGGAGGTTACGAGCAGTACTTC
abundance: NA; v_gene: TRBV5-1; d_gene: NA; j_gene: TRBJ2-5; CDR3aa: CASSFPTPPGETQYF; CDR3nt: TGCGCCAGCAGCTTCCCGACTCCGCCGGGGGAGACCCAGTACTTC
abundance: NA; v_gene: TRBV7-9; d_gene: NA; j_gene: TRBJ2-5; CDR3aa: CASSLVSTLQETQYF; CDR3nt: TGTGCCAGCAGCTTAGTATCCACTCTCCAAGAGACCCAGTACTTC
abundance: many; v_gene: TRBV30; d_gene: TRBD2; j_gene: TRBJ2-5; CDR3aa: CAWSAPPGGEETQYF; CDR3nt: TGTGCCTGGAGTGCCCCCCCGGGAGGGGAAGAGACCCAGTACTTC
abundance: many; v_gene: TRBV27; d_gene: TRBD1; j_gene: TRBJ1-1; CDR3aa: CASSRVGTGGAELTEAFF; CDR3nt: TGTGCCAGCAGCCGAGTAGGGACAGGGGGCGCAGAATTAACTGAAGCTTTCTTT
abundance: many; v_gene: TRBV28; d_gene: TRBD1; j_gene: TRBJ1-3; CDR3aa: CASATTTGVGNTIYF; CDR3nt: TGTGCCAGCGCCACAACGACAGGGGTTGGAAACACCATATATTTT
abundance: many; v_gene: TRBV6-2/TRBV6-3; d_gene: NA; j_gene: TRBJ1-5; CDR3aa: CASSHYSNQPQHF; CDR3nt: TGTGCCAGCAGTCATTATAGCAATCAGCCCCAGCATTTT
abundance: many; v_gene: TRBV4-1; d_gene: NA; j_gene: TRBJ2-5; CDR3aa: CASRETSREETQYF; CDR3nt: TGCGCCAGCAGGGAGACTAGTCGTGAGGAGACCCAGTACTTC
abundance: few; v_gene: TRBV19; d_gene: TRBD1; j_gene: TRBJ2-7; CDR3aa: CASRSGQAYEQYF; CDR3nt: TGTGCCAGCCGATCGGGACAGGCCTACGAGCAGTACTTC
abundance: few; v_gene: TRBV27; d_gene: TRBD2; j_gene: TRBJ2-5; CDR3aa: CASRRLAGDETQYF; CDR3nt: TGTGCCAGCAGACGACTAGCGGGAGATGAGACCCAGTACTTC
abundance: NA; v_gene: TRBV18; d_gene: TRBD2; j_gene: TRBJ2-7; CDR3aa: CASSPLAGGPNEQYF; CDR3nt: TGTGCCAGCTCACCCCTAGCGGGAGGGCCCAACGAGCAGTACTTC
abundance: NA; v_gene: TRBV6-5; d_gene: TRBD1; j_gene: TRBJ1-3; CDR3aa: CASSYTGQGATGNTIYF; CDR3nt: TGTGCCAGCAGTTACACAGGACAGGGGGCGACTGGAAACACCATATATTTT
abundance: NA; v_gene: TRBV18; d_gene: NA; j_gene: TRBJ2-5; CDR3aa: CASSADTVRGTQYF; CDR3nt: TGTGCCAGCTCAGCCGACACAGTTCGCGGGACCCAGTACTTC
abundance: many; v_gene: TRBV2; d_gene: NA; j_gene: TRBJ2-7; CDR3aa: CASSGEIRYEQYF; CDR3nt: TGTGCCAGCAGTGGAGAAATCCGCTACGAGCAGTACTTC
abundance: NA; v_gene: TRBV5-6; d_gene: NA; j_gene: TRBJ2-7; CDR3aa: CASSPQQDTVYEQYF; CDR3nt: TGTGCCAGCAGCCCGCAGCAGGATACCGTCTACGAGCAGTACTTC
abundance: many; v_gene: TRBV19; d_gene: TRBD1; j_gene: TRBJ1-1; CDR3aa: CASSIDRDTEAFF; CDR3nt: TGTGCCAGCAGTATCGACAGGGACACTGAAGCTTTCTTT